This TCR beta chain stems from a study of shared clonotypes between healthy human individuals. General study findings and limits: Clonotype sharing across a few donors was observed for 4% to 6.5% of naive CD4 clonotypes. Unshared clonotypes carried lower generation probabilities than those common to all four donors.

About this clone: Its specificity is unknown.

The CDR3 is 14 amino acids. Losses at the gene ends were 4 bases for V and 7 bases for J; bases not matched to a gene: 9. The germline gives CDR1 GTSNPN, CDR2 SVGIG (reference sequence). Positive CCR7 selection of CD45RO-negative cells yielded the naive CD8 cells, and terminally differentiated effector memory CD45RA+ cells were excluded. The donor cohort consisted entirely of Caucasian adults residing in Nashville, Tennessee. Authors' data handling: ImmunoSEQ output held junction-only sequences without quality scores, so filtering differed. The method was immunoSEQ multiplex PCR; TCRdb's version includes in-frame clones alone and lacks a portion of them. For V, J and clone size, that table is used; D and trimming come from the DNA. The sample consists of approximately 720,000 clones, just over 90% of them appearing once.

The chain employs TRBV30 and TRBJ2-1; 8 bases match TRBD2. The TCR comes from a man under 40 in good health. The specimen sequenced was naive CD8+ T cells sorted from blood. CDR3 loop: CAWNREGASNEQFF. CDR3 nucleotides: TGTGCCTGGAATCGGGAGGGCGCTAGTAATGAGCAGTTCTTC.